Each of the 11 T cell receptor beta chains below was sequenced from the same sample in a study of CD8 T cells in Susac syndrome. cDNA came from roughly 0.53 to 1 ug RNA primed by random hexamers. In TCRdb, the immunoSEQ multiplex PCR reads were re-called with MiXCR into one record per CDR3 protein. The sample has around 150,000 distinct CDR3 sequences; more than 90% are singletons. Sequencing was performed on CD4+ T cells from PBMCs. The receptors originated from a human donor in good health.

The J gene is TRBJ2-7, the V gene TRBV29-1, with 8 bases fitting TRBD1. Germline V gene lookup returns CDR1 SQVTM and CDR2 ANQGSEA. This CDR3 is 12 amino acids long. J gave up 5 bases and V 6 bases, and 6 bases lay outside the gene matches. The CDR3 DNA follows: TGCAGCGTGAACTCAGGGGGCGACGAGCAGTACTTC. It encodes CSVNSGGDEQYF.

The chain joins TRBV18 to TRBJ1-2; possibly TRBD1 for D (6 bases). CDR1 is KGHSH, CDR2 LQKENI, per germline. Trimming removed 3 bases at V and 3 bases at J, with 14 bases between. The CDR3 runs 15 residues. CDR3 sequence (DNA): TGTGCCAGCTCACCTACAGGGACTCTGGACTATGGCTACACCTTC. Translating gives CASSPTGTLDYGYTF.

The rearrangement links TRBV4-2 to TRBJ2-7, with 7 bases lining up with TRBD2. CDR3 length: 15 amino acids. After removal of 1 base from V and 2 bases from J, the junction contained 5 bases not matched to a gene. Germline V gene sequence: CDR1 LGHNA, CDR2 YNFKEQ. CDR3 DNA sequence: TGTGCCAGCAGCCAAGCGGGGGGAGGGACCTACGAGCAGTACTTC. Translating it yields CASSQAGGGTYEQYF.

The chain combines TRBV7-2 with TRBJ2-2, with D unresolved. CDR1 is SGHTA and CDR2 is FQGNSA in the germline V gene. The CDR3 is 14 residues long. V was cut by 5 bases and J by 1 base, with 8 bases left in between. The CDR3 nucleotides are TGTGCCAGCAGCAAAGCGTGGAACACCGGGGAGCTGTTTTTT. It is translated as CASSKAWNTGELFF. Using reference TRBV7-2 and TRBJ2-2 for the parts outside the CDR3, the full variable domain is GAGVSQSPSNKVTEKGKDVELRCDPISGHTALYWYRQSLGQGLEFLIYFQGNSAPDKSGLPSDRFSAERTGGSVSTLTIQRTQQEDSAVYLCASSKAWNTGELFFGEGSRLTVL.

The V and J genes are TRBV7-9 and TRBJ2-1; TRBD1 matches at 8 bases. Trimming cost V 4 bases and J 6 bases; bases outside gene matches: 8. Per the germline V gene, CDR1 is SEHNR and CDR2 is FQNEAQ (reference sequence). CDR3 length: 15 amino acids. CDR3: CASSWTGKMSNEQFF. As DNA, the CDR3 is TGTGCCAGCAGCTGGACAGGGAAAATGAGCAATGAGCAGTTCTTC.

This clonotype was seen a single time. The chain is built from TRBV20-1 and TRBJ2-5; perhaps TRBD1 as D (6 bases). V dropped 5 bases and J dropped 2 bases, with 15 bases sitting between them. CDR3 size: 14 residues. The germline CDR1 and CDR2 sequences are DFQATT and SNEGSKA (reference sequence). The CDR3 loop reads CSARPGHLQETQYF. CDR3 nucleotide sequence: TGCAGTGCTCGGCCGGGACACCTTCAAGAGACCCAGTACTTC.

The rearrangement joins TRBV20-1 to TRBJ1-6, with a possible D match to TRBD1 (5 bases). There are 17 residues in the CDR3. In germline, CDR1 is DFQATT, CDR2 SNEGSKA (reference sequence). Trimming took off 1 base at V and 0 bases at J, with 13 bases between the two ends. CDR3 bases: TGCAGTGCTAGAGGTTCAGGGCTGAGCTCCTATAATTCACCCCTCCACTTT. The encoded protein is CSARGSGLSSYNSPLHF.

Only one count was recorded for this clonotype. V usage is TRBV3-1 and J usage is TRBJ1-2; unclear D gene. Between the trimmed V and J ends, which lost 2 bases and 8 bases, there was a span of 9 bases. The CDR3 has 12 residues. Germline lookup yields CDR1 LGHDT and CDR2 YNNKEL (reference sequence). The CDR3 loop is CASSQRGGGYTF. The CDR3 DNA reads TGTGCCAGCAGCCAAAGAGGTGGGGGCTACACCTTC.

V usage is TRBV18 and J usage is TRBJ1-1; D ambiguous. Germline V gene data show CDR1 as KGHSH and CDR2 as LQKENI. The CDR3 is 15 amino acids. V lost 2 bases to trimming and J lost 0 bases, with 10 bases between them. The CDR3 reads CASSPSRAMNTEAFF. CDR3 in DNA: TGTGCCAGCTCACCATCTCGGGCGATGAACACTGAAGCTTTCTTT.

J is TRBJ1-2 and V is TRBV6-2 or TRBV6-3; weak D call: TRBD1 (5 bases). V was cut by 2 bases and J by 7 bases, with 14 bases left in between. The CDR3 is made up of 14 amino acids. Germline CDR1 and CDR2: MNHEY and SVGEGT. The CDR3 region is CASSYRQGWRGYTF. For the CDR3, the DNA is TGTGCCAGCAGTTACCGGCAGGGCTGGCGTGGCTACACCTTC.

The CDR3 nucleotides read TGCAGTGCTAGAGATCGGACACCGAACACTGAAGCTTTCTTT. Translating gives CSARDRTPNTEAFF. The chain carries TRBV20-1 and TRBJ1-1; a possible D gene is TRBD1 (5 bases). Germline V gene lookup returns CDR1 DFQATT and CDR2 SNEGSKA (reference sequence). The V and J ends lost 0 bases and 1 base respectively, with 9 bases between them. CDR3 length: 14 amino acids.